One and the same sample provided the 9 T cell receptor beta chains below, sequenced in a study of cytomegalovirus exposure and HLA in healthy donors. Use of 60 Vbeta and 13 Jbeta primers characterized the PCR. Assay: immunoSEQ multiplex PCR; the TCRdb copy retains only in-frame clones and omits some. Here the sample spans about 260,000 clones, around 65% being singletons. What was sequenced was PBMCs. The receptors were gathered from a female donor in good health and CMV-seronegative.

Only a few counts were recorded for this clone. This sequence joins TRBV28 and TRBJ2-7, with 7 nucleotides matching TRBD1. V lost 6 bases and J lost 5; bases outside the gene matches: 10. This CDR3 has 14 residues. Germline lookup yields CDR1 MDHEN and CDR2 SYDVKM. The CDR3, as DNA: TGTGCCAGCAGCACTACGACAGGGCACCACGAGCAGTACTTC. Protein sequence: CASSTTTGHHEQYF.

This chain uses TRBV28 with TRBJ1-5; D possibly corresponds to TRBD1 (5 bases). Germline V gives CDR1 MDHEN, CDR2 SYDVKM. The CDR3 is 14 amino acids. Trimming stripped 6 bases from V and 11 bases from J, with 20 bases between. The CDR3 bases are TGTGCCAGCAGCGACGAACGACAGTCCAGAGCCCAGCATTTT. The encoded protein is CASSDERQSRAQHF.

Only a few counts were recorded for this clone. The chain has TRBV28 and TRBJ2-2; TRBD2 matches at 12 bases. The CDR3 contains 17 residues. Germline values: CDR1 MDHEN, CDR2 SYDVKM. Trimming at V came to 5 bases and at J to 5 bases, leaving 9 bases not matched to a gene. The CDR3 loop reads CASSAPTSGRGTGELFF. The CDR3 nucleotides read TGTGCCAGCAGTGCCCCGACTAGCGGGAGAGGGACCGGGGAGCTGTTTTTT.

CDR3 in DNA: TGTGCCATCAGTGAGTCCGCTGGAAACACCATATATTTT. Its protein is CAISESAGNTIYF. The chain links TRBV10-3 to TRBJ1-3, with unresolved D. CDR1 and CDR2 (germline): ENHRY, SYGVKD. Trimming shortened V by 0 bases and J by 2 bases, and 2 bases separated the two germline ends. The CDR3 sequence is 13 residues long.

V gene TRBV29-1 combines with J gene TRBJ2-3; D is unresolved. The length of the CDR3 is 11 residues. The V end lost 4 bases, the J end lost 3 bases, and 5 bases lay between the germline ends. Germline assignment: CDR1 SQVTM and CDR2 ANQGSEA. The CDR3 sequence: CSVVPTDTQYF. The CDR3 DNA sequence: TGCAGCGTTGTCCCGACAGATACGCAGTATTTT.

The V call is TRBV2, the J call TRBJ1-1; 8 bases fit TRBD1. Germline trimming cut 0 bases from V and 1 base from J; bases unmatched to any gene: 4. The CDR3 covers 16 residues. The germline CDR1 and CDR2 sequences are SNHLY and FYNNEI. The CDR3: CASSEARGLRNTEAFF. CDR3 coding DNA: TGTGCCAGCAGTGAAGCCAGGGGGCTAAGGAACACTGAAGCTTTCTTT.

With regard to this clone: A much more abundant neighbour one base away suggests this may be a read error. The chain recombines TRBV27 with TRBJ2-5; TRBD1 is a possible D gene (6 bases). The better agreement between TRBJ2-7 and the DNA end casts doubt on the J call. CDR3 length: 12 residues. In germline, CDR1 is MNHEY, CDR2 SMNVEV (reference sequence). The DNA of the CDR3 is TGTGCCAGCAGTTCGGACAGCTACGAGCAGTACTTC. Translating it yields CASSSDSYEQYF.

The V gene is TRBV21-1, the J gene TRBJ2-5; TRBD2, the table's D call, was not compared with the DNA. TRBV21-1 is annotated as a pseudogene. The CDR3 has 15 amino acids. For the CDR3, the DNA is TGTGCCAGCAGCAAAGAAGGCCTTGGAGAGGAGACCCAGTACTTC. Translation: CASSKEGLGEETQYF.

V gene TRBV5-1 combines with J gene TRBJ1-3; TRBD1 matches 8 bases. The CDR3 has 15 amino acids. V shed 3 bases, J shed 4 bases, and the junction held 6 bases outside the gene matches. Germline V gene lookup returns CDR1 SGHRS and CDR2 YFSETQ. DNA for the CDR3: TGCGCCAGCAGCTCTGACAGGGGCGTCGGAAACACCATATATTTT. Protein product: CASSSDRGVGNTIYF.